Listed here are 9 T cell receptor beta chains from one sample, sequenced in a study of shared clonotypes between healthy human individuals. Sequenced by immunoSEQ multiplex PCR; TCRdb stores in-frame clones only, minus some. The sample lists 950,000 to 1,300,000 clones; around 74% were seen once. The source material was memory CD4+ T cells sorted from blood. Subset reported: CD45RA-negative fraction. These receptors were collected from a man younger than 35 in good health.

On this clone itself: One junction end disagrees with the germline gene, perhaps due to a read error. The chain couples TRBV19 to TRBJ2-6, with D perhaps matching TRBD1 or TRBD2 (5 bases each). The CDR3 covers 16 residues. The germline V gene encodes CDR1 LNHDA and CDR2 SQIVND (reference sequence). The CDR3 spells CAIQLVGRSWANVLTF. The CDR3, as DNA: TGTGCCATACAGTTGGTGGGACGCTCTTGGGCCAACGTCCTGACTTTC.

In the case of this clone: The same CDR3 also results from other DNA sequences found in this sample. The chain carries TRBV5-1 and TRBJ2-2, with TRBD2 as a possible D gene (6 bases). V lost 2 bases and J lost 1, with 9 bases in between. Germline CDR1 SGHRS, CDR2 YFSETQ. This CDR3 comprises 15 residues. Here the CDR3 DNA reads TGCGCCAGCAGCTTAGGCGGGATGAACACCGGGGAGCTGTTTTTT. Its translation is CASSLGGMNTGELFF.

The chain links TRBV10-3 to TRBJ1-5, with D possibly TRBD1 on 6 matching bases. The CDR3 totals 16 residues. In germline, CDR1 is ENHRY, CDR2 SYGVKD. Trimming left V 0 bases short and J 0 bases short, with 9 bases between. The CDR3 region is CAISESTGPSNQPQHF. In DNA, the CDR3 is TGTGCCATCAGTGAGTCCACAGGGCCTAGCAATCAGCCCCAGCATTTT.

This clone has only a few counts. The V call is TRBV6-6, the J call TRBJ2-7; tentatively, D is TRBD1 (6 bases). The CDR3 consists of 13 residues. The germline V and J ends were trimmed by 2 bases and 3 bases, with 8 bases remaining between them. Per the germline V gene, CDR1 is MNHNY and CDR2 is SVGAGI (reference sequence). CDR3 bases: TGTGCCAGCAGTTACGGGGACATCTACGAGCAGTACTTC. Amino acid sequence: CASSYGDIYEQYF.

The chain joins TRBV23-1 to TRBJ2-7, with D hard to call. TRBV23-1 is filed as an ORF, its function uncertain. The CDR3 is made up of 13 amino acids. V dropped 5 bases and J dropped 0 bases, with 8 bases sitting between them. The CDR3 loop reads CASSSDLSYEQYF. CDR3 coding DNA: TGCGCCAGCAGTTCAGACCTCTCCTACGAGCAGTACTTC.

This clone was found a few times. This rearrangement joins TRBV7-9 to TRBJ1-4, with 12 bases matching TRBD1. There are 14 residues in the CDR3. Germline CDR1 SEHNR, CDR2 FQNEAQ (reference sequence). V was pared by 4 bases and J by 6 bases, with 0 bases of the junction left unmatched. The CDR3 nucleotides read TGTGCCAGCAGCTGGGACAGGGGGCATGAAAAACTGTTTTTT. Protein sequence: CASSWDRGHEKLFF.

This clone was observed a handful of times. The V and J genes are TRBV5-1 and TRBJ1-1, with D hard to call. The V end was cut by 0 bases, the J end by 10 bases, with 7 bases between. Germline-derived CDR1 and CDR2 are SGHRS and YFSETQ. The CDR3 sequence is 11 residues long. For the CDR3, the DNA is TGCGCCAGCAGCTTGGAGGGAACAGCTTTCTTT. Translation: CASSLEGTAFF.

The CDR3 DNA reads TGTGCCAGCAGCCAAGACCCATTCACTAGCGGGGTCAGGGTAGAGACCCAGTACTTC. It translates to CASSQDPFTSGVRVETQYF. The chain employs TRBV4-2 and TRBJ2-5; TRBD2 agrees at 10 bases. V lost 0 bases to trimming and J lost 4 bases; unmatched junction nucleotides: 14. CDR1 and CDR2 from the germline V gene are LGHNA and YNFKEQ. This CDR3 contains 19 residues.

V and J are TRBV7-8 and TRBJ1-2, with TRBD1 matching over 7 bases. CDR1 SGHVS and CDR2 FQNEAQ come from the germline V gene. The CDR3 runs to 14 residues. V shed 5 bases, J shed 0 bases, and the junction held 3 bases outside the gene matches. The CDR3 loop reads CASSPGTANYGYTF. The CDR3 nucleotides read TGTGCCAGCAGCCCAGGGACAGCTAACTATGGCTACACCTTC.